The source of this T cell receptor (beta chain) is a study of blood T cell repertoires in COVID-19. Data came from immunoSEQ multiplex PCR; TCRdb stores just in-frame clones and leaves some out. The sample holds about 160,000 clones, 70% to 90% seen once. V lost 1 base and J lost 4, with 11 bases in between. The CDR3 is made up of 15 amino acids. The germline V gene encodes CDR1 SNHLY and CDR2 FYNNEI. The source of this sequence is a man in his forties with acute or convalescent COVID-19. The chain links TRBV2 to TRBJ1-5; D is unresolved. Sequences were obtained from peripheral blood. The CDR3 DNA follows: TGTGCCAGCAGTGAAGACACAGCCAAAAATCAGCCCCAGCATTTT. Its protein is CASSEDTAKNQPQHF.